The next 2 T cell receptor beta chains were all read from a single sample in a study of PD-1 blockade in mismatch repair-deficient tumors. Only in-frame clones appear in the TCRdb table, and some are missing; sequencing was by immunoSEQ multiplex PCR. This table has around 100,000 clones, approximately 83% appearing once. Sequences were derived from peripheral blood, sampled approximately 8 months after starting pembrolizumab. The source of these receptors is an adult with mismatch repair-deficient cancer.

This clone was detected once. The gene calls are TRBV11-3 and TRBJ1-1; a possible D gene is TRBD1 (5 bases). The germline CDR1 and CDR2 sequences are SGHNT and YENEEA. This CDR3 region has 14 residues. Trimming shortened V by 7 bases and J by 4 bases, and 16 bases separated the two germline ends. The CDR3 sequence is CASTPGGSGTEAFF. CDR3 nucleotide sequence: TGTGCCAGCACCCCGGGGGGATCGGGCACTGAAGCTTTCTTT.

V is TRBV6-5 and J is TRBJ1-2; the D is unclear. The CDR3 sequence is 16 residues long. V was clipped by 3 bases and J by 3 bases, with 17 bases between them. Germline V gene sequence: CDR1 MNHEY, CDR2 SVGAGI. The CDR3 loop is CASSYTLDVEDYGYTF. In nucleotides, the CDR3 is TGTGCCAGCAGTTATACTCTGGACGTAGAGGACTATGGCTACACCTTC.